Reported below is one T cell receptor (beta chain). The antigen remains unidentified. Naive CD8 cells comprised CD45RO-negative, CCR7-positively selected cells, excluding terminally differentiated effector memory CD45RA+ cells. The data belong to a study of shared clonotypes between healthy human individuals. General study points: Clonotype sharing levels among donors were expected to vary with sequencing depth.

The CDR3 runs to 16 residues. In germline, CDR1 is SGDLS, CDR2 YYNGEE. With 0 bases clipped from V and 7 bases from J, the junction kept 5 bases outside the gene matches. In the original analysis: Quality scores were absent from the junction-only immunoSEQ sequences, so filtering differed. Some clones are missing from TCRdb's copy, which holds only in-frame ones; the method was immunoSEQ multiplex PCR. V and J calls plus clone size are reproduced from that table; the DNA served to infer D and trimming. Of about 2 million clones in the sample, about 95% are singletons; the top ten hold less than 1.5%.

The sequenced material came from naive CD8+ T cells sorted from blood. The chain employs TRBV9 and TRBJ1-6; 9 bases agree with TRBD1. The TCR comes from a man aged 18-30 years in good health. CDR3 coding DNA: TGTGCCAGCAGCGTAGGAGGGACAGGGACAAATTCACCCCTCCACTTT. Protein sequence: CASSVGGTGTNSPLHF.